These 18 T cell receptor beta chains came from one sample sequenced in a study of T cell repertoires in cytomegalovirus infection. These TCRs' antigens remain unknown. TCRdb analysed the reads with MiXCR anew, one entry per CDR3 protein. The table shows roughly 500,000 distinct CDR3 sequences, with about 42% occurring only once. This specimen was cultured PBMCs, taken from culture after CMV antigen stimulation. The receptors derive from a human donor in good health (CMV status not recorded). Some clones in this sample may be carry-over from other donors' samples.

The chain is built from TRBV4-1 and TRBJ2-3; D is undetermined. Germline V gene lookup returns CDR1 MGHRA and CDR2 YSYEKL. Trimming removed 1 base at V and 8 bases at J, with 13 bases between. The CDR3 extends over 14 amino acids. CDR3 loop: CASSQVGGLGTQYF. CDR3 nucleotide sequence: TGCGCCAGCAGCCAAGTGGGCGGTTTGGGTACGCAGTATTTT.

The chain couples TRBV6-1 to TRBJ2-7, with D possibly being TRBD1 (5 bases). Trimming stripped 7 bases from V and 3 bases from J, with 22 bases between. CDR1 and CDR2 (germline): MNHNS, SASEGT. The CDR3 is 16 residues long. CDR3 in DNA: TGTGCCAGCACCCTCATGGCGGACATAGGATACTACGAGCAGTACTTC. The encoded protein is CASTLMADIGYYEQYF.

The CDR3 sequence: CASSLSPGQGAGETQYF. DNA for the CDR3: TGTGCCAGCAGTTTAAGCCCGGGACAGGGGGCAGGGGAGACCCAGTACTTC. V and J are TRBV12-3 or TRBV12-4 and TRBJ2-5; TRBD1 matches 12 bases. CDR3 length: 17 residues. J lost 5 bases, V lost 2 bases, and 9 bases had no gene match.

The V call is TRBV19, the J call TRBJ2-2; D is unclear. In germline, CDR1 is LNHDA, CDR2 SQIVND (reference sequence). The length of the CDR3 is 15 residues. Between the trimmed V and J ends, which lost 3 bases and 2 bases, there was a span of 10 bases. CDR3 coding DNA: TGTGCCAGTAGTATCGGGCAGCTCAACACCGGGGAGCTGTTTTTT. Translation gives CASSIGQLNTGELFF.

The chain links TRBV30 to TRBJ1-2; possibly TRBD1 for D (5 bases). V was pared by 0 bases and J by 6 bases, with 17 bases between. CDR1 is GTSNPN and CDR2 is SVGIG in the germline V gene (reference sequence). The CDR3 loop spans 15 amino acids. CDR3 sequence: CAWSVLRRDSHGYTF. Written as DNA, the CDR3 is TGTGCCTGGAGTGTACTTCGCAGGGATTCTCATGGCTACACCTTC.

The gene calls are TRBV5-6 and TRBJ1-2; 8 bases map to TRBD1. Per the germline V gene, CDR1 is SGHDT and CDR2 is YYEEEE. The V segment lost 0 bases and the J segment 3 bases; nucleotides outside the gene matches: 1. CDR3 length: 14 residues. The CDR3 loop is CASSLGDRYYGYTF. In nucleotides, the CDR3 is TGTGCCAGCAGCTTGGGGGACAGGTACTATGGCTACACCTTC.

The rearrangement uses TRBV7-2 and TRBJ2-7; D is possibly TRBD2 (7 bases). The V and J ends lost 1 base and 5 bases respectively, with 15 bases between them. The CDR3 contains 15 residues. Germline V gene data show CDR1 as SGHTA and CDR2 as FQGNSA. DNA for the CDR3: TGTGCCAGCAGCTTAGACAGCGGGACAATCAACGAGCAGTACTTC. Residues: CASSLDSGTINEQYF.

The table lists this clonotype with a count of one. The chain links TRBV6-1 to TRBJ1-1, with unresolved D. The CDR3 totals 14 residues. Germline-derived CDR1 and CDR2 are MNHNS and SASEGT. Trimming shortened V by 7 bases and J by 1 base, and 13 bases separated the two germline ends. This CDR3 is CASTLQTGNTEAFF. In nucleotides, the CDR3 is TGTGCCAGCACGTTGCAGACGGGGAACACTGAAGCTTTCTTT.

This clonotype was counted between two and nine times. The chain employs TRBV19 and TRBJ2-5, with 8 bases identical to TRBD1. The V and J ends lost 5 bases and 1 base, in that order; junction bases with no gene match: 6. This CDR3 has 15 amino acids. Germline CDR1 and CDR2: LNHDA and SQIVND (reference sequence). The CDR3, as DNA: TGTGCCAGTAGTCGGACAGGGTGGGCCCAAGAGACCCAGTACTTC. Translated, it gives CASSRTGWAQETQYF.

CDR3 residues: CAISDGTSGQETQYF. CDR3 DNA sequence: TGTGCCATCAGTGACGGGACTAGCGGACAAGAGACCCAGTACTTC. The chain combines TRBV10-3 with TRBJ2-5; 11 bases line up with TRBD2. The ends lost 3 bases at V and 2 bases at J; junction bases unmatched: 2. The CDR3 has 15 residues. Germline lookup yields CDR1 ENHRY and CDR2 SYGVKD.

There are a few counts of this clonotype. V usage is TRBV6-7 and J usage is TRBJ2-7; a weak D match, TRBD2 (6 bases). TRBV6-7 is treated as an ORF (open reading frame) with a function not yet certain. With 2 bases removed from V and 3 bases from J, the gap between germline ends came to 17 bases. The CDR3 has 16 residues. The CDR3 protein is CASSYPKERESYEQYF. In nucleotides, the CDR3 is TGTGCCAGCAGTTACCCAAAGGAACGGGAGAGCTACGAGCAGTACTTC.

The chain recombines TRBV5-5 with TRBJ1-4, with D possibly TRBD1 on 5 matching bases. V lost 2 bases and J 7 bases, leaving 12 bases between the germline ends. This CDR3 contains 14 residues. CDR1 SGHKS and CDR2 YYEKEE come from the germline V gene (reference sequence). The CDR3 DNA follows: TGTGCCAGCAGCTTCCCTTCGAGGGGTGAAAAACTGTTTTTT. As protein: CASSFPSRGEKLFF.

The chain has TRBV6-5 and TRBJ1-2; no firm D call. Germline CDR1 is MNHEY and CDR2 is SVGAGI. V was shortened by 0 bases and J by 5 bases, with 16 bases between the two germline ends. CDR3 length: 16 amino acids. CDR3 in DNA: TGTGCCAGCAGTTACTCCCGGTACCAGGTGCTATATGGCTACACCTTC. It yields the protein CASSYSRYQVLYGYTF.

The gene calls are TRBV6-1 and TRBJ1-2; no firm D call. V was pared by 0 bases and J by 4 bases, with 12 bases between. Germline loops: CDR1 MNHNS, CDR2 SASEGT. The CDR3 consists of 15 residues. The CDR3 coding sequence is TGTGCCAGCAGTGAAGCGCGATGGGCGGCCTATGGCTACACCTTC. Its translation is CASSEARWAAYGYTF.

This clonotype was seen a few times. The rearrangement links TRBV11-2 to TRBJ2-5, with 8 nucleotides matching TRBD1. From germline, CDR1 is SGHAT and CDR2 FQNNGV. This CDR3 has 17 amino acids. V was clipped by 5 bases and J by 4 bases; unmatched bases: 15. Here the CDR3 DNA reads TGTGCCAGCAGCCCCCATGACCCAGGGGGCCTCGGAGAGACCCAGTACTTC. It specifies CASSPHDPGGLGETQYF.

The genes are TRBV7-9 and TRBJ1-2; a possible D gene is TRBD1 (6 bases). V lost 5 bases and J 3 bases, leaving 10 bases between the germline ends. This CDR3 region has 13 residues. The germline CDR1 and CDR2 sequences are SEHNR and FQNEAQ (reference sequence). CDR3 protein: CASSPGVYYGYTF. CDR3 sequence (DNA): TGTGCCAGCAGCCCAGGGGTTTACTATGGCTACACCTTC.

In this sample, this clonotype turned up a few times. The V gene is TRBV5-1, the J gene TRBJ2-7; D not resolved. Germline values: CDR1 SGHRS, CDR2 YFSETQ. The CDR3 spans 16 residues. V lost 0 bases to trimming and J lost 5 bases, with 18 bases between them. The CDR3 nucleotides read TGCGCCAGCAGCTTGGTTCGTATGGCCTTAAGGGACGAGCAGTACTTC. This gives the protein CASSLVRMALRDEQYF.

The chain recombines TRBV7-2 with TRBJ2-1; 10 positions agree with TRBD1. This CDR3 contains 15 residues. Germline assignment: CDR1 SGHTA and CDR2 FQGNSA. V was clipped by 5 bases and J by 5 bases; unmatched bases: 6. CDR3 DNA sequence: TGTGCCAGCAGCCCGCCGGGACAGGGGAACAATGAGCAGTTCTTC. Its translation is CASSPPGQGNNEQFF.